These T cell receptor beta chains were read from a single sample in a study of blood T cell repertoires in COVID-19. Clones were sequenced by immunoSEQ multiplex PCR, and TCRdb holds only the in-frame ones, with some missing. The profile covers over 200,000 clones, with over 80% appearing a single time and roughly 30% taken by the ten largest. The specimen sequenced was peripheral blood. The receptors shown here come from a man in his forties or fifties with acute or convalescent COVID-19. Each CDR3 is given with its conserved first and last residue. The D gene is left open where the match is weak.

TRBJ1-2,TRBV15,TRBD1,CATSRGTGVIYGYTF
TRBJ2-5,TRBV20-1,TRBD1,CSASRGTGESQETQYF
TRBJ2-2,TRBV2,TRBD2,CASSSGSWSTGELFF
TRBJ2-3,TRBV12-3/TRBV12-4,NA,CASSESSDTQYF
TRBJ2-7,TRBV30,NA,CAWSVLGTLLSYEQYF
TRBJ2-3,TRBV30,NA,CAWSGGRSTDTQYF
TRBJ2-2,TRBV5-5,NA,CASSSSGVGVEGELFF
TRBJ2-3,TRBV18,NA,CASSPPQGGGTPTDTQYF
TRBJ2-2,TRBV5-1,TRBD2,CASRELAGGPGTGELFF
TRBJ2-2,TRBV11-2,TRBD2,CASSLSSGSFGELFF
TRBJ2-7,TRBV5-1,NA,CASSLGAGGQYEQYF
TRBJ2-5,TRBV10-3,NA,CATRQNQYF
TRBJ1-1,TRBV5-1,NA,CASSPAGTRNTEAFF
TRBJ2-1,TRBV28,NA,CASSLGELYNEQFF
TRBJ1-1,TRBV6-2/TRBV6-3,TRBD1,CASSSPGQGRTEAFF
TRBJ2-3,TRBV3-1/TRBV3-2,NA,CASSQDLAVSTDTQYF
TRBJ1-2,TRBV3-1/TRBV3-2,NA,CASSPGGNYGYTF
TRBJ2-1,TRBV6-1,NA,CASSEALGQYHNEQFF